Reported below is one T cell receptor (beta chain). Its specific antigen is unknown. Per-base quality was not reported, and no clone a single base away is much larger than it. V and J are trimmed by 1 base and 4 bases, and the gene matches miss 7 bases of the junction. From the germline V gene, CDR1 is MDHEN and CDR2 is SYDVKM. The CDR3 runs 16 amino acids, cysteine and phenylalanine included. Solely the CDR3 DNA is kept, with 48 bases framed from the first base. The sample belongs to a study of blood T cell repertoires in COVID-19 (dated by TCRdb to the early 2020s). Some background on the complete study: Collaborator samples came from the United States, Italy and Spain and covered acute and convalescent phases of COVID-19. The material from the prospective study consisted of cDNA or gDNA derived from T cells, B-cell-depleted T cells, or PBMCs. The dataset comprised deeply sampled blood TCRbeta repertoires from subjects exposed to, actively infected with, or recovered from COVID-19. The repertoires were released in a freely available public database intended as a resource for research on the immune response to SARS-CoV-2. Samples were obtained from the ongoing ImmuneRACE study (first 160 participants) and from some 1,200 subjects provided by 6 global collaborators. Nearly every sample came with metadata listing a de-identified subject ID, COVID-19 status, age in years and sex. HLA class I and class II types, where available, came from metadata supplied by the sample provider rather than from assay-based typing.

The immunoSEQ Assay, a bias-controlled multiplex PCR, was used to amplify TCRbeta CDR3 regions from genomic DNA. In the authors' own workflow: Nucleated cell counts per sample were estimated from amplification of reference gene primers within the assay. To quantify the absolute abundance of each unique TCRbeta CDR3 rearrangement, sequence reads were collapsed and filtered. For each sample, productive Simpson clonality was calculated by taking the square root of Simpson's diversity index across productive rearrangements. Not all clones reach the TCRdb copy of this immuneACCESS table, which keeps in-frame sequences only. Checked studies attribute under half of the gap to unresolved V genes and leave the rest unexplained. Clonal size and the V and J genes are those of that table, whereas D and trimming came from the DNA. This sample has roughly 290,000 clones in its table, and around 89% of those were observed once. The top ten clones comprise roughly an eighth of the sample.

The collaborating institutions used their own protocols to collect whole blood in K2EDTA tubes. For TCRbeta analysis, collaborator samples were shipped as frozen whole blood, as isolated PBMCs, or as DNA extracted from either sample type. Study-wide findings and limitations: The amount of clinical and demographic metadata varied by source and participant and was provided uncurated.

Sequenced input: peripheral blood. The chain is made from TRBV28 and TRBJ1-5, with 7 bases aligning to TRBD1. The sequence derives from a woman aged 55-75 years with acute or convalescent COVID-19. The nucleotide sequence is TGTGCCAGCAGTTTATTCCGGGACAGTTTAAATCAGCCCCAGCATTTT. Its translation is CASSLFRDSLNQPQHF.